This T cell receptor (beta chain) stems from a study of T cell responses to AZD1222 COVID-19 vaccine. As for the study in general: Pooled samples include second doses given at about 4 or 12 weeks.

A few counts support this clone. What it binds is unknown. V shed 6 bases and J shed 5 bases, with 17 bases lying between them. Germline V CDR1 and CDR2: LGHNT, FRNRAP. The CDR3 covers 14 residues. Whole-study findings and limits: Sampling captured repertoires only after the peak T cell response.

Clones were sequenced by immunoSEQ multiplex PCR, and TCRdb holds only the in-frame ones, with some missing. The repertoire has 90,000 to 120,000 clones, about 88% of them found once; the top ten carry roughly a sixth. The TCR originated in an adult in good health. The specimen comprised peripheral blood, sampled on day 0 of AZD1222 vaccination. This chain links TRBV12-5 with TRBJ2-7; perhaps D is TRBD1 or TRBD2 (5 bases each). CDR3 nucleotides: TGTGCTAGTGGACCGACCGGGGCTAGGAACGAGCAGTACTTC. Translating gives CASGPTGARNEQYF.